This TCR beta chain was observed in a study of post-analysis software for immune sequencing data. General study points: People with multiple sclerosis had a significantly lower normalized Chao1 diversity than controls did. Co-batched samples clustered tightly together by F measure.

This clonotype has a single count. The antigen is not known. cDNA libraries for TCR beta contained unique molecular identifiers. cDNA molecules numbering about half a million came from around 1 to 10 million T cells. TCRdb called the PCR reads again in MiXCR, with one record for every CDR3 protein. This repertoire shows about 770,000 distinct CDR3 sequences, 46% found once; its top ten account for 4.9%. What was sequenced was blood. The receptor was derived from a girl under 18 with multiple sclerosis.

CDR3 nucleotides: TGTGCCAGCAGCGCCGAGGGGGCGGTAAACAATGAGCAGTTCTTC. This encodes CASSAEGAVNNEQFF. The genes are TRBV9 and TRBJ2-1, with 7 bases matching TRBD1. This CDR3 is built from 15 residues. CDR1 and CDR2 from the germline V gene are SGDLS and YYNGEE. V dropped 3 bases and J dropped 5; count of bases not matched to a gene: 8.